This entry lists 21 T cell receptor beta chains sequenced from one sample in a study of OX40 agonist ivuxolimab in advanced cancers. Clones were sequenced by immunoSEQ multiplex PCR, and TCRdb holds only the in-frame ones, with some missing. The table has about 79,000 clones, about nine tenths seen once. Material: CD4+ or CD8+ T cells sorted from blood, obtained in a trial of the OX40 agonist ivuxolimab. Source of these receptors: an adult with an advanced solid tumor such as melanoma, head and neck, liver or kidney cancer.

The chain links TRBV7-3 to TRBJ2-2; weak D call: TRBD2 (5 bases). V lost 5 bases and J lost 6, with 13 bases in between. The CDR3 extends over 14 amino acids. CDR1 SGHTA and CDR2 FQGTGA come from the germline V gene. The CDR3 DNA is TGTGCCAGCAGCCTTACTAGTATTTCCGGGGAGCTGTTTTTT. Protein product: CASSLTSISGELFF.

The rearrangement joins TRBV2 to TRBJ1-2, with 9 positions matching TRBD1. Trimming took 7 bases from V and 10 from J; bases not matched to a gene: 7. Germline V gene sequence: CDR1 SNHLY, CDR2 FYNNEI. The CDR3 extends over 12 amino acids. The CDR3 loop reads CASMGTGYDYTF. Here the CDR3 DNA reads TGTGCCAGCATGGGGACAGGGTACGACTACACCTTC.

The chain uses TRBV14 and TRBJ2-7; D ambiguous. The germline V gene encodes CDR1 SGHDN and CDR2 FVKESK. The V and J ends lost 1 base and 3 bases respectively, with 7 bases between them. The CDR3 has 13 amino acids. DNA for the CDR3: TGTGCCAGCAGCCAAGCGTTGGGCTACGAGCAGTACTTC. It translates to CASSQALGYEQYF.

The J gene is TRBJ1-5, the V gene TRBV7-8, with D unresolved. The CDR3 runs to 13 residues. Trimming took 2 bases from V and 6 from J, leaving 8 bases between them. The germline gives CDR1 SGHVS, CDR2 FQNEAQ. The CDR3 DNA is TGTGCCAGCAGCTTATCGGGGATTCAGCCCCAGCATTTT. Translation gives CASSLSGIQPQHF.

V is TRBV18 and J is TRBJ2-3, with 8 bases fitting TRBD1. Germline lookup yields CDR1 KGHSH and CDR2 LQKENI. V trimming: 3 bases; J trimming: 5 bases; junction bases outside the gene matches: 4. The CDR3 has 14 residues. The CDR3 DNA sequence: TGTGCCAGCTCACCCGACAGGGGCCAAGATACGCAGTATTTT. It yields the protein CASSPDRGQDTQYF.

The chain couples TRBV10-2 to TRBJ2-7, with D tentatively TRBD2 (6 bases). CDR1 is WSHSY, CDR2 SAAADI, per germline. Trimming removed 4 bases from V and 2 bases from J, with 12 bases in between. The CDR3 runs to 14 residues. DNA for the CDR3: TGCGCCAGCAGTGGAGGGACTGCAACCTACGAGCAGTACTTC. This gives the protein CASSGGTATYEQYF.

V is TRBV6-5 and J is TRBJ2-3, with D possibly called TRBD1 or TRBD2 (5 bases each). The CDR3 is 15 residues long. The V gene lost 6 bases and the J gene lost 9 bases, with 22 bases spanning the gap. Per germline, CDR1 MNHEY and CDR2 SVGAGI. CDR3 coding DNA: TGTGCCAGCAGCCCCCGATCGCACGAGGGGAGCACGCAGTATTTT. It is translated as CASSPRSHEGSTQYF.

The chain uses TRBV6-6 and TRBJ1-4, with 8 positions matching TRBD1. Losses at the gene ends were 8 bases for V and 0 bases for J; bases not matched to a gene: 2. The CDR3 extends over 14 amino acids. Germline V gene sequence: CDR1 MNHNY, CDR2 SVGAGI (reference sequence). For the CDR3, the DNA is TGTGCCAGCGGGACAGGCCCAACTAATGAAAAACTGTTTTTT. This codes for CASGTGPTNEKLFF.

The rearrangement joins TRBV19 to TRBJ2-1, with 8 nucleotides matching TRBD2. The CDR3 is made up of 17 amino acids. The germline V gene has CDR1 LNHDA and CDR2 SQIVND (reference sequence). V lost 5 bases and J lost 0; bases outside the gene matches: 9. CDR3 sequence reads: CASSPGRGASSYNEQFF. The CDR3, as DNA: TGTGCCAGTAGTCCTGGGCGGGGGGCTAGCTCCTACAATGAGCAGTTCTTC.

This clone was recorded only once. The chain links TRBV4-1 to TRBJ2-5, with TRBD2 as a possible D gene (5 bases). The CDR3 has 14 amino acids. The V end lost 1 base, the J end lost 2 bases, and 8 bases lay between the germline ends. Germline V gene lookup returns CDR1 MGHRA and CDR2 YSYEKL. CDR3 amino acids: CASSQGGLQETQYF. In nucleotides, the CDR3 is TGCGCCAGCAGCCAAGGCGGGCTTCAAGAGACCCAGTACTTC.

This chain links TRBV7-8 with TRBJ2-7; 11 bases fit TRBD2. The J segment lost 2 bases and the V segment lost 4 bases, leaving 13 bases of the junction unmatched. The CDR3 extends over 18 amino acids. Germline V gene sequence: CDR1 SGHVS, CDR2 FQNEAQ. As DNA, the CDR3 is TGTGCCAGCAGCTCCACCGGACTGACTAGCGGGAAAGCCTACGAGCAGTACTTC. It yields the protein CASSSTGLTSGKAYEQYF.

The genes are TRBV13 and TRBJ1-2; D gene uncertain. Germline loops: CDR1 PRHDT, CDR2 FYEKMQ (reference sequence). There are 12 residues in the CDR3. V lost 4 bases and J lost 0, with 3 bases in between. The CDR3 coding sequence is TGTGCCAGCAGCTCGTCTAACTATGGCTACACCTTC. As protein: CASSSSNYGYTF.

This chain uses TRBV10-3 with TRBJ1-5; no definite D call. CDR3 length: 14 residues. V was cut by 0 bases and J by 7 bases, with 10 bases left in between. Per the germline V gene, CDR1 is ENHRY and CDR2 is SYGVKD. CDR3 DNA: TGTGCCATCAGTGAGTCGGCCCCGGGCCAGCCCCAGCATTTT. As protein: CAISESAPGQPQHF.

V is TRBV6-5 and J is TRBJ1-1; 7 bases are a match to TRBD1. The V segment lost 6 bases and the J segment 12 bases; nucleotides outside the gene matches: 10. Germline assignment: CDR1 MNHEY and CDR2 SVGAGI. This CDR3 comprises 12 residues. The CDR3 region is CASSRQGMTTFF. The DNA for the CDR3 is TGTGCCAGCAGCAGACAGGGAATGACGACTTTCTTT.

V usage is TRBV7-3 and J usage is TRBJ2-5; D possibly matches TRBD1 or TRBD2 (6 bases each). CDR1 is SGHTA and CDR2 is FQGTGA in the germline V gene. This CDR3 has 15 residues. Trimming removed 2 bases at V and 5 bases at J, with 15 bases between. The DNA for the CDR3 is TGTGCCAGCAGCTTAGGCCCAGGGGCGGGGGAGACCCAGTACTTC. This codes for CASSLGPGAGETQYF.

This clone was seen a handful of times. The V gene is TRBV6-4, the J gene TRBJ1-2; D perhaps matches TRBD1 (5 bases). This CDR3 is 12 amino acids long. The germline CDR1 and CDR2 sequences are MRHNA and SNTAGT. Trimming took 2 bases from V and 8 from J, leaving 9 bases between them. DNA of the CDR3: TGTGCCAGCAGTGACAGGGGAATAGGCTACACCTTC. Amino acids: CASSDRGIGYTF.

The chain combines TRBV6-5 with TRBJ1-4, with no clear D. V lost 6 bases, J lost 7 bases, and 6 bases lay in between. The CDR3 is made up of 11 amino acids. CDR1 and CDR2 (germline): MNHEY, SVGAGI. For the CDR3, the DNA is TGTGCCAGCAGAGGGTCTGAAAAACTGTTTTTT. Protein product: CASRGSEKLFF.

The genes are TRBV6-5 and TRBJ2-7, with D possibly being TRBD1 (6 bases). This CDR3 region has 13 residues. V shed 8 bases and J shed 3 bases, with 14 bases lying between them. The germline V gene encodes CDR1 MNHEY and CDR2 SVGAGI. CDR3 in DNA: TGTGCCAGCTCTCCGGGACAAATCTACGAGCAGTACTTC. It yields the protein CASSPGQIYEQYF.

The chain combines TRBV28 with TRBJ2-2; D is undetermined. This CDR3 region has 12 residues. Per germline, CDR1 MDHEN and CDR2 SYDVKM. V was pared by 6 bases and J by 2 bases, with 4 bases between. The CDR3, as DNA: TGTGCCAGCAGAAAAAACACCGGGGAGCTGTTTTTT. This encodes CASRKNTGELFF.

This sequence joins TRBV6-6 and TRBJ1-4, with 7 bases fitting TRBD1. Unmatched junction bases numbered 5, after V lost 6 bases and J lost 7 bases. CDR3 length: 13 amino acids. Looked up from germline, CDR1 is MNHNY and CDR2 is SVGAGI (reference sequence). The CDR3 spells CASRPWDSEKLFF. CDR3 bases: TGTGCCAGCAGGCCCTGGGACAGTGAAAAACTGTTTTTT.

This chain connects TRBV5-1 to TRBJ1-1, with D possibly being TRBD1 (6 bases). CDR1 and CDR2 from the germline V gene are SGHRS and YFSETQ. The CDR3 spans 15 residues. Deletions cut 0 bases from V and 5 bases from J, with 14 bases between. CDR3 amino acids: CASSLEGRGGTEAFF. CDR3 sequence (DNA): TGCGCCAGCAGCTTGGAGGGCAGGGGAGGGACTGAAGCTTTCTTT.